The clone carrying this T cell receptor beta chain rates as medium-sized. Its target is not known. This record belongs to a study of circulating CD8 cells and anti-PD-1 response in melanoma. Study-wide background: Patients received intravenous nivolumab, 3 mg/kg, every 2 weeks. Complete or partial response defined responders; stable or progressive disease, non-responders. Notes on the study in general: Published repertoire comparisons used only baseline and M1 samples. TIGIT repertoires were least diverse, DNEG repertoires most diverse.

The J segment lost 5 bases and the V segment lost 6 bases, leaving 4 bases of the junction unmatched. The germline V gene encodes CDR1 SQVTM and CDR2 ANQGSEA. This CDR3 region has 12 residues. TCR libraries were prepared from approximately 15 ng of total RNA with the QIAseq Immune Repertoire TCR panel. TCRdb reprocessed the reads with MiXCR, giving one entry per CDR3 protein. Counted here are about 550 distinct CDR3 sequences, more than 8.5% occurring once; the ten biggest clones make up about half. Live CD3+CD8+TCRalphabeta+ cells were sorted into four subsets by PD-1 and/or TIGIT. The starting material was CD8+ T cells from PBMCs, obtained at baseline or after one month of anti-PD-1 therapy (not recorded which). The chain uses TRBV29-1 and TRBJ2-5; 9 positions agree with TRBD1. The clonotype originates from a human donor with melanoma. CDR3 sequence (DNA): TGCAGCGTCTGGACAGGGGATGAGACCCAGTACTTC. Encoded protein: CSVWTGDETQYF.